One and the same sample provided the 3 T cell receptor beta chains below, sequenced in a study of blood T cell repertoires in COVID-19. Here immunoSEQ multiplex PCR was the method, and the copy in TCRdb shows in-frame clones only, minus some. Among around 95,000 clones listed, around 88% were seen once. The sample consisted of peripheral blood. The receptor source for this set is a human donor in a cohort sampled during active COVID-19.

In DNA, the CDR3 is TGCGCCCCCCTCGGCAGGGGAAACTTTTACAATGAGCAGTTCTTC. This translates into CAPLGRGNFYNEQFF. This chain links TRBV23-1 with TRBJ2-1; TRBD1 might be the D (6 bases). TRBV23-1 is reported as an ORF; its role is uncertain. This CDR3 spans 15 amino acids. V was pared by 11 bases and J by 4 bases, with 21 bases between.

The rearrangement links TRBV19 to TRBJ1-1; a possible D gene is TRBD1 (6 bases). This CDR3 has 14 amino acids. Germline V gene data show CDR1 as LNHDA and CDR2 as SQIVND (reference sequence). Trimming stripped 3 bases from V and 1 base from J, with 9 bases between. The CDR3 DNA follows: TGTGCCAGTAGTATTCCCAGGGGGAACACTGAAGCTTTCTTT. Translating it yields CASSIPRGNTEAFF.

The chain joins TRBV11-2 to TRBJ2-1; 14 bases match TRBD2. V gave up 4 bases and J gave up 3 bases; unmatched junction bases: 5. Germline loops: CDR1 SGHAT, CDR2 FQNNGV. The CDR3 sequence is 17 residues long. The CDR3 reads CASSSRLAGGYYNEQFF. The CDR3 DNA follows: TGTGCCAGCAGCTCCAGACTAGCGGGAGGGTACTACAATGAGCAGTTCTTC.